The 26 T cell receptor beta chains presented below share a single source sample, sequenced in a study of blood T cell repertoires in COVID-19. Libraries were prepared by immunoSEQ multiplex PCR; TCRdb keeps only in-frame clonotypes and omits some of them. Here the sample spans about 250,000 clones, approximately 82% being singletons. The source material was peripheral blood. The receptors were sampled from a man in his forties with active or convalescent COVID-19.

This clone was counted once. The chain has TRBV12-3 or TRBV12-4 and TRBJ2-1, with unresolved D. This CDR3 is 12 amino acids long. V lost 2 bases, J lost 4 bases, and 3 bases lay in between. CDR3 DNA sequence: TGTGCCAGCAGTTTACAGTACAATGAGCAGTTCTTC. Protein sequence: CASSLQYNEQFF.

The rearrangement uses TRBV18 and TRBJ2-3; TRBD2 matches at 11 bases. The CDR3 has 17 amino acids. From germline, CDR1 is KGHSH and CDR2 LQKENI. The V gene end was trimmed by 2 bases and the J gene end by 5 bases; junction bases not matched to a gene: 9. CDR3 nucleotides: TGTGCCAGCTCACCAAGAGAACTAGCGGGGGTTAGAGATACGCAGTATTTT. Amino acids: CASSPRELAGVRDTQYF.

V gene TRBV6-2 or TRBV6-3 combines with J gene TRBJ2-3, with D unresolved. The CDR3 sequence is 16 residues long. Germline V lookup: CDR1 MNHEY, CDR2 SVGEGT. V dropped 2 bases and J dropped 2 bases, with 14 bases sitting between them. In DNA form, the CDR3 reads TGTGCCAGCAGTTACGAGGCGCTGAAACTCACAGATACGCAGTATTTT. As protein: CASSYEALKLTDTQYF.

This chain uses TRBV5-1 with TRBJ2-2; 7 nucleotides line up with TRBD2. Germline lookup yields CDR1 SGHRS and CDR2 YFSETQ. The CDR3 extends over 15 amino acids. The trim removed 4 bases at V and 5 bases at J, leaving 8 bases unmatched. The CDR3 DNA follows: TGCGCCAGCAGCCCGGGGACTATCAAAACCGGGGAGCTGTTTTTT. It yields the protein CASSPGTIKTGELFF.

This chain links TRBV13 with TRBJ1-2; D unresolved. Germline V gene lookup returns CDR1 PRHDT and CDR2 FYEKMQ (reference sequence). Trimming removed 1 base from V and 4 bases from J, with 16 bases in between. CDR3 size: 16 residues. The CDR3 coding sequence is TGTGCCAGCAGCTTAGCTGGGTGGGCCTTTTCCTATGGCTACACCTTC. Its translation: CASSLAGWAFSYGYTF.

This clone was observed a few times. This rearrangement joins TRBV7-2 to TRBJ2-5, with D maybe TRBD2 (6 bases). CDR1 is SGHTA, CDR2 FQGNSA, per germline. Trimming took 7 bases from V and 5 from J, leaving 20 bases between them. The CDR3 spans 15 residues. CDR3: CASTQKAASDETQYF. CDR3 nucleotides: TGTGCCAGCACCCAAAAAGCGGCTAGCGATGAGACCCAGTACTTC.

The gene calls are TRBV25-1 and TRBJ2-5, with TRBD2 matching over 9 bases. This CDR3 spans 14 amino acids. J gave up 5 bases and V 3 bases, and 4 bases lay outside the gene matches. The germline CDR1 and CDR2 sequences are MGHDK and SYGVNS. CDR3 nucleotide sequence: TGTGCCAGCAGTGATGCGGGAGGGCCTGAGACCCAGTACTTC. Translated: CASSDAGGPETQYF.

The V call is TRBV7-2, the J call TRBJ1-2, with 7 bases that match TRBD1. V shed 5 bases and J 10 bases; nucleotides not matched to a gene: 10. Per the germline V gene, CDR1 is SGHTA and CDR2 is FQGNSA. CDR3 length equals 13 residues. The CDR3 nucleotides read TGTGCCAGCAGCACCAACTCGGGACAGCCCTACACCTTC. Translated, it gives CASSTNSGQPYTF.

The chain joins TRBV7-2 to TRBJ1-1; weak D call: TRBD1 (6 bases). The length of the CDR3 is 14 residues. V lost 3 bases, J lost 5 bases, and 13 bases lay in between. Per the germline V gene, CDR1 is SGHTA and CDR2 is FQGNSA. The CDR3 DNA reads TGTGCCAGCAGCTTCACCAGGGGACGGACTGAAGCTTTCTTT. This translates into CASSFTRGRTEAFF.

This chain connects TRBV5-4 to TRBJ1-2; D is uncertain. Germline assignment: CDR1 SGHNT and CDR2 YYREEE (reference sequence). Trimming cost V 0 bases and J 8 bases, with 8 bases left between them. CDR3 size: 12 residues. DNA for the CDR3: TGTGCCAGCAGCTTGGTGTTGGGCGGCTACACCTTC. It is translated as CASSLVLGGYTF.

This chain uses TRBV18 with TRBJ2-7; D is possibly TRBD1 (6 bases). CDR1 KGHSH and CDR2 LQKENI come from the germline V gene. The length of the CDR3 is 16 residues. V lost 3 bases, J lost 1 base, and 16 bases lay in between. The DNA for the CDR3 is TGTGCCAGCTCACCGGACGGACAGTCCCTATCCTACGAGCAGTACTTC. Protein product: CASSPDGQSLSYEQYF.

This rearrangement joins TRBV6-5 to TRBJ1-1; 8 positions agree with TRBD1. The germline CDR1 and CDR2 sequences are MNHEY and SVGAGI. The CDR3 length is 13 residues. J was trimmed by 5 bases and V by 5 bases; bases with no gene match: 4. CDR3 protein: CASSPQGDTEAFF. Here the CDR3 DNA reads TGTGCCAGCAGTCCACAGGGGGATACTGAAGCTTTCTTT.

The CDR3 DNA follows: TGTGCCAGCAGCAATCGGGATCGACCGGGGGAGCAGTACTTC. This gives the protein CASSNRDRPGEQYF. The gene calls are TRBV21-1 and TRBJ2-7; no check of the table's D call, TRBD2, against the DNA was made. TRBV21-1 is reported as a pseudogene. This CDR3 region has 14 residues.

This chain uses TRBV19 with TRBJ2-1; TRBD1 might be the D (5 bases). The CDR3 spans 14 residues. Trimming left V 4 bases short and J 1 base short, with 8 bases between. Germline-derived CDR1 and CDR2 are LNHDA and SQIVND (reference sequence). CDR3 sequence reads: CASSKGYSYNEQFF. Here the CDR3 DNA reads TGTGCCAGTAGTAAGGGGTATTCCTACAATGAGCAGTTCTTC.

The chain recombines TRBV30 with TRBJ1-3; D is undetermined. The CDR3 extends over 13 amino acids. Germline CDR1 is GTSNPN and CDR2 is SVGIG (reference sequence). Between the trimmed V and J ends, which lost 1 base and 4 bases, there was a span of 8 bases. CDR3 in DNA: TGTGCCTGGAGTGAACAAACAGGAAACACCATATATTTT. Encoded protein: CAWSEQTGNTIYF.

The chain is built from TRBV14 and TRBJ2-5; D is ambiguous. The V gene lost 3 bases and the J gene lost 4 bases, with 3 bases spanning the gap. Germline CDR1 SGHDN, CDR2 FVKESK. The CDR3 contains 11 residues. CDR3 DNA sequence: TGTGCCAGCAGCCACGGAGAGACCCAGTACTTC. It codes for CASSHGETQYF.

The V and J genes are TRBV30 and TRBJ1-6, with a tentative D call TRBD1 (6 bases). The V and J ends lost 3 bases and 3 bases respectively, with 9 bases between them. CDR3 length equals 14 residues. From germline, CDR1 is GTSNPN and CDR2 SVGIG (reference sequence). As DNA, the CDR3 is TGTGCCTGGAGAAGGGGGTACTATAATTCACCCCTCCACTTT. It encodes CAWRRGYYNSPLHF.

The rearrangement joins TRBV5-1 to TRBJ2-7, with TRBD1 identical over 8 bases. The CDR3 consists of 14 residues. The V gene's germline CDR1 is SGHRS and CDR2 YFSETQ. V shed 6 bases and J 7 bases; nucleotides not matched to a gene: 12. This CDR3 is CASKAGQALGEQYF. DNA for the CDR3: TGCGCCAGCAAGGCGGGACAGGCTCTCGGAGAGCAGTACTTC.

In DNA, the CDR3 is TGTGCCAGCTATGGGACTAGCGGGAGGGTGTGGTTCTTC. Its translation is CASYGTSGRVWFF. The chain employs TRBV6-5 and TRBJ2-1; 16 nucleotides align to TRBD2. Germline V gives CDR1 MNHEY, CDR2 SVGAGI. The length of the CDR3 is 13 residues. The trim removed 8 bases at V and 15 bases at J, leaving 7 bases unmatched.

V and J are TRBV4-2 and TRBJ2-7; possibly TRBD1 for D (6 bases). CDR3 length: 14 residues. The ends were cut back, 4 bases at V and 3 bases at J, with 13 bases in the middle. Germline loops: CDR1 LGHNA, CDR2 YNFKEQ. The CDR3: CASSPTRGGYEQYF. CDR3 DNA: TGTGCCAGCAGCCCGACACGAGGGGGCTACGAGCAGTACTTC.

This clone was picked up a small number of times. The CDR3 coding sequence is TGTGCCAGCAGCTCAGACAGGGACACTGAAGCTTTCTTT. Amino acid sequence: CASSSDRDTEAFF. The rearrangement uses TRBV13 and TRBJ1-1; 7 positions match TRBD1. This CDR3 is built from 13 residues. CDR1 is PRHDT and CDR2 is FYEKMQ in the germline V gene (reference sequence). J was trimmed by 3 bases and V by 4 bases; bases with no gene match: 2.

This chain joins TRBV7-2 and TRBJ1-2, with D possibly matching TRBD1 (6 bases). This CDR3 comprises 14 residues. Germline assignment: CDR1 SGHTA and CDR2 FQGNSA. Trimming removed 4 bases from V and 8 bases from J, with 17 bases in between. For the CDR3, the DNA is TGTGCCAGCAGCTCATCAACAGGGATAGGCGGCTACACCTTC. Amino acid sequence: CASSSSTGIGGYTF. The entire variable domain, with the rest obtained from reference TRBV7-2 and TRBJ1-2, is as follows: GAGVSQSPSNKVTEKGKDVELRCDPISGHTALYWYRQSLGQGLEFLIYFQGNSAPDKSGLPSDRFSAERTGGSVSTLTIQRTQQEDSAVYLCASSSSTGIGGYTFGSGTRLTVV.

This sequence joins TRBV28 and TRBJ2-3, with D maybe TRBD2 (6 bases). Germline CDR1 is MDHEN and CDR2 is SYDVKM. CDR3 size: 16 residues. Trimming left V 5 bases short and J 2 bases short, with 17 bases between. CDR3 coding DNA: TGTGCCAGCAGTACCCAATCGGGCGGGGACACAGATACGCAGTATTTT. As protein: CASSTQSGGDTDTQYF.

The rearrangement joins TRBV10-3 to TRBJ2-7; TRBD1 aligns across 10 bases. The CDR3 totals 15 residues. With 2 bases clipped from V and 7 bases from J, the junction kept 8 bases outside the gene matches. The germline gives CDR1 ENHRY, CDR2 SYGVKD. Here the CDR3 reads CAISEGRTGGSEQYF. CDR3 in DNA: TGTGCCATCAGTGAGGGTCGGACAGGGGGATCAGAGCAGTACTTC.

This chain uses TRBV13 with TRBJ2-3; D remains unclear. Germline V gene data show CDR1 as PRHDT and CDR2 as FYEKMQ (reference sequence). Between the trimmed V and J ends, which lost 2 bases and 3 bases, there was a span of 9 bases. This CDR3 contains 14 residues. For the CDR3, the DNA is TGTGCCAGCAGCTTAAGACTTAATACAGATACGCAGTATTTT. Its translation is CASSLRLNTDTQYF.

CDR3 sequence reads: CASSLSLGAANYGYTF. The CDR3 coding sequence is TGTGCCAGCAGCTTGTCATTAGGGGCAGCAAACTATGGCTACACCTTC. This rearrangement joins TRBV5-5 to TRBJ1-2; D perhaps matches TRBD1 (5 bases). There are 16 residues in the CDR3. V was trimmed by 1 base and J by 2 bases, leaving 15 bases between them. CDR1 is SGHKS and CDR2 is YYEKEE in the germline V gene (reference sequence).